The rows below give T cell receptor beta chains drawn from one sample of a study of regulatory T cells in long-lasting Graves disease. TCRdb re-derived calls from the multiplex PCR reads in MiXCR, one entry per CDR3 protein. The sample lists hundreds of thousands of distinct CDR3 sequences, approximately 15% occurring once. The sample also formed part of further work on T cells in Graves' hyperthyroidism and ophthalmopathy.

Sequences were derived from peripheral blood mononuclear cells (PBMCs), sampled at new diagnosis, from a patient treated with antithyroid drugs. Every receptor here comes from a woman in her forties with Graves disease. Each CDR3 is given with its conserved first and last residue. The D gene is left open where the match is weak. The size entry is marked missing in some rows and otherwise reads once, few, many or a size class.

D gene	V gene	J gene	clone size	CDR3 protein	CDR3 DNA
-	TRBV3-1	TRBJ2-1	many	CASSQDPGLVYNEQFF	TGTGCCAGCAGCCAAGATCCGGGACTGGTATACAATGAGCAGTTCTTC
TRBD1	TRBV12-3/TRBV12-4	TRBJ2-2	-	CASSQRQGSPTGELFF	TGTGCCAGCAGTCAAAGACAGGGAAGTCCCACCGGGGAGCTGTTTTTT
-	TRBV30	TRBJ1-2	many	CAWSAYYGYTF	TGTGCCTGGAGTGCGTACTATGGCTACACCTTC
TRBD1	TRBV10-3	TRBJ1-3	-	CAIQGTGSGNTIYF	TGTGCCATCCAGGGGACAGGGAGTGGAAACACCATATATTTT
-	TRBV12-3/TRBV12-4	TRBJ1-3	-	CASSLVRESGNTIYF	TGTGCCAGCAGTCTCGTCAGGGAGTCTGGAAACACCATATATTTT
TRBD1	TRBV10-3	TRBJ2-1	many	CAISEKGASYNEQFF	TGTGCCATCAGTGAGAAGGGGGCTTCCTACAATGAGCAGTTCTTC
-	TRBV30	TRBJ2-7	few	CAWSTPWGSSYEQYF	TGTGCCTGGAGTACCCCCTGGGGCTCCTCCTACGAGCAGTACTTC
-	TRBV24-1	TRBJ2-2	few	CATSDTNLNTGELFF	TGTGCCACCAGTGATACCAACTTGAACACCGGGGAGCTGTTTTTT
-	TRBV12-3/TRBV12-4	TRBJ1-4	many	CASSQSGVTNEKLFF	TGTGCCAGCAGCCAGTCCGGGGTTACTAATGAAAAACTGTTTTTT
-	TRBV7-2	TRBJ2-7	many	CASSLASETYEQYF	TGTGCCAGCAGCTTAGCTTCAGAAACCTACGAGCAGTACTTC
-	TRBV24-1	TRBJ1-4	-	CATSDLSDRGGEKLFF	TGTGCCACCAGTGATTTGTCCGACAGAGGGGGTGAAAAACTGTTTTTT
-	TRBV2	TRBJ2-7	once	CASRTGPSYEQYF	TGTGCCAGCAGAACGGGACCTTCCTACGAGCAGTACTTC
-	TRBV18	TRBJ2-5	few	CASSPNYSGQETQYF	TGTGCCAGCTCACCCAATTATAGCGGCCAAGAGACCCAGTACTTC
TRBD2	TRBV12-3/TRBV12-4	TRBJ2-1	many	CASTVAGGTYNEQFF	TGTGCCAGCACTGTAGCGGGAGGTACCTACAATGAGCAGTTCTTC
-	TRBV7-6	TRBJ2-7	few	CASRRPVGEQYF	TGTGCCAGCAGGAGACCTGTCGGCGAGCAGTACTTC
-	TRBV7-9	TRBJ2-7	few	CASSSQVGGQSYEQYF	TGTGCCAGCAGCTCCCAAGTTGGGGGGCAGTCCTACGAGCAGTACTTC
-	TRBV4-1	TRBJ1-5	few	CASSQGGVPTNQPQHF	TGCGCCAGCAGCCAAGGTGGGGTACCAACCAATCAGCCCCAGCATTTT
-	TRBV6-1	TRBJ1-6	-	CASRTGLNTPLHF	TGTGCCAGCAGAACAGGGTTAAATACACCCCTCCACTTT
TRBD2	TRBV2	TRBJ2-5	many	CASTFTGRGETQYF	TGTGCCAGCACTTTTACCGGGAGGGGAGAGACCCAGTACTTC
TRBD2	TRBV28	TRBJ2-7	many	CASSLRLAGDGFEQYF	TGTGCCAGCAGTTTACGGCTAGCGGGAGACGGGTTCGAGCAGTACTTC
-	TRBV3-1	TRBJ2-1	many	CASSQGGLNEQFF	TGTGCCAGCAGCCAAGGGGGTTTGAATGAGCAGTTCTTC
TRBD1	TRBV11-2	TRBJ2-3	many	CASSLYGQGSTDTQYF	TGTGCCAGCAGCTTATACGGACAGGGGAGCACAGATACGCAGTATTTT
TRBD1	TRBV5-6	TRBJ1-1	many	CASSGGTGRMNTEAFF	TGTGCCAGCAGCGGGGGGACAGGTCGAATGAACACTGAAGCTTTCTTT